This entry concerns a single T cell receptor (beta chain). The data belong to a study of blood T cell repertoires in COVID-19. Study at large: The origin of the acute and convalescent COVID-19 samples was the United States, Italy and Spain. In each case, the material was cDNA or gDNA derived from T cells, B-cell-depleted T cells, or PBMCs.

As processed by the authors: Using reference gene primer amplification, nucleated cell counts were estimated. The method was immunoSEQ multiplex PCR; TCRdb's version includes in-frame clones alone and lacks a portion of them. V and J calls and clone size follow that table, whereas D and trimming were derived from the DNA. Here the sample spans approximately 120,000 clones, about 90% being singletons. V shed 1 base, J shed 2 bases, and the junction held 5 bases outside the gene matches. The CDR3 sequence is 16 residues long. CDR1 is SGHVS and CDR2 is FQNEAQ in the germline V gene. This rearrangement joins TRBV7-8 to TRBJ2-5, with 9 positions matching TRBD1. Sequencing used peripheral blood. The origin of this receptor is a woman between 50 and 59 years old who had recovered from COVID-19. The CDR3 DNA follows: TGTGCCAGCAGCTTAGTCACCGGGACAGGGCAAGAGACCCAGTACTTC. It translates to CASSLVTGTGQETQYF.